Listed here are 26 T cell receptor beta chains from one sample, sequenced in a study of OX40 agonist ivuxolimab in advanced cancers. The data were produced by immunoSEQ multiplex PCR, yet TCRdb's version contains in-frame clones alone and is incomplete. The profile covers 30,000 to 40,000 clones, with 89% appearing a single time and 35% to 45% taken by the ten largest. Here the sequenced sample was CD4+ or CD8+ T cells sorted from blood, taken in a trial of the OX40 agonist ivuxolimab. The receptor set was obtained from an adult with an advanced solid tumor such as melanoma, head and neck, liver or kidney cancer.

The V call is TRBV4-2, the J call TRBJ2-7, with 8 bases aligning to TRBD2. V dropped 0 bases and J dropped 4; count of bases not matched to a gene: 8. Germline V CDR1 and CDR2: LGHNA, YNFKEQ. The length of the CDR3 is 16 residues. CDR3 loop: CASSQESAAGGYEQYF. The CDR3 DNA is TGTGCCAGCAGCCAAGAATCGGCTGCGGGAGGTTACGAGCAGTACTTC.

The V call is TRBV5-5, the J call TRBJ2-6; D is ambiguous. Germline lookup yields CDR1 SGHKS and CDR2 YYEKEE (reference sequence). This CDR3 has 15 amino acids. Trimming took 2 bases from V and 0 from J, leaving 6 bases between them. The chain's CDR3 is CASSFWDSGANVLTF. Written as DNA, the CDR3 is TGTGCCAGCAGCTTTTGGGACTCTGGGGCCAACGTCCTGACTTTC.

This clone was observed a handful of times. CDR3: CASSYPNTEAFF. The CDR3 region has the DNA TGTGCCAGCAGTTACCCCAACACTGAAGCTTTCTTT. This chain joins TRBV6-5 and TRBJ1-1; D is unclear. V was trimmed by 2 bases and J by 2 bases, leaving 3 bases between them. The CDR3 is 12 residues long. Germline V gene lookup returns CDR1 MNHEY and CDR2 SVGAGI.

This clone has just one count. This chain connects TRBV27 to TRBJ1-5, with a weak D call TRBD1 (6 bases). Between the trimmed V and J ends, which lost 8 bases and 4 bases, there was a span of 15 bases. From germline, CDR1 is MNHEY and CDR2 SMNVEV (reference sequence). This CDR3 spans 14 amino acids. The CDR3 nucleotides are TGTGCCAGCGGAGTACAGGGAGTGAATCAGCCCCAGCATTTT. This encodes CASGVQGVNQPQHF.

J is TRBJ2-7 and V is TRBV29-1; TRBD2 agrees at 10 bases. The trim removed 3 bases at V and 5 bases at J, leaving 7 bases unmatched. Germline V gives CDR1 SQVTM, CDR2 ANQGSEA. CDR3 length equals 14 residues. The CDR3 spells CSVEASGSFDEQYF. In DNA, the CDR3 is TGCAGCGTTGAGGCTAGCGGGAGTTTCGACGAGCAGTACTTC.

The V and J genes are TRBV19 and TRBJ1-2; D gene ambiguous. The CDR3 contains 17 residues. The V gene lost 4 bases and the J gene lost 0 bases, with 18 bases spanning the gap. Looked up from germline, CDR1 is LNHDA and CDR2 is SQIVND (reference sequence). The CDR3 loop reads CASSTPDLIQANYGYTF. The CDR3 region has the DNA TGTGCCAGTAGTACCCCGGACTTGATACAAGCTAACTATGGCTACACCTTC.

This chain uses TRBV5-5 with TRBJ2-7; 10 bases line up with TRBD1. V lost 4 bases and J lost 7; bases outside the gene matches: 11. Germline V gene data show CDR1 as SGHKS and CDR2 as YYEKEE (reference sequence). The CDR3 contains 15 residues. The CDR3 coding sequence is TGTGCCAGCAGCCCCGGGGACAGGGGCCAGTGGGAGCAGTACTTC. It yields the protein CASSPGDRGQWEQYF.

CDR3 coding DNA: TGTGCCAGCAGCTCCCGACCGGGACTAGCGGGAGGGGGCAATGAGCAGTTCTTC. Amino acid sequence: CASSSRPGLAGGGNEQFF. The genes are TRBV11-1 and TRBJ2-1; 16 bases are shared with TRBD2. The V gene's germline CDR1 is SGHAT and CDR2 FQDESV (reference sequence). Germline trimming cut 4 bases from V and 6 bases from J; bases unmatched to any gene: 9. This CDR3 has 18 residues.

This chain links TRBV4-1 with TRBJ1-3; a possible D gene is TRBD1 (5 bases). The V gene lost 1 base and the J gene lost 0 bases, with 16 bases spanning the gap. This CDR3 is built from 18 residues. Germline CDR1 reads MGHRA; CDR2 reads YSYEKL. CDR3 DNA: TGCGCCAGCAGCCAAGGCATCCAGGGTTCATCCTCTGGAAACACCATATATTTT. Protein sequence: CASSQGIQGSSSGNTIYF.

This clone was picked up one time. This chain connects TRBV9 to TRBJ2-7; 8 nucleotides align to TRBD2. Germline values: CDR1 SGDLS, CDR2 YYNGEE. The CDR3 runs 15 residues. The junction had 4 bases not matched to a gene; V was cut back by 0 bases and J by 2 bases. CDR3 coding DNA: TGTGCCAGCAGCGTAGGCCCCGGGGGGGCCTACGAGCAGTACTTC. Translating it yields CASSVGPGGAYEQYF.

J is TRBJ1-3 and V is TRBV6-1; D ambiguous. The CDR3 length is 15 residues. V was pared by 1 base and J by 2 bases, with 9 bases between. From germline, CDR1 is MNHNS and CDR2 SASEGT. CDR3 bases: TGTGCCAGCAGTGAAGGGCAGAATGCTGGAAACACCATATATTTT. As protein: CASSEGQNAGNTIYF.

The V call is TRBV9, the J call TRBJ2-7; 9 bases line up with TRBD1. The CDR3 is 14 amino acids. J lost 3 bases, V lost 4 bases, and 5 bases had no gene match. The germline CDR1 and CDR2 sequences are SGDLS and YYNGEE. CDR3 bases: TGTGCCAGCAGCATAACGGGACAGGGCTACGAGCAGTACTTC. It codes for CASSITGQGYEQYF.

A single count supports this clone. This sequence joins TRBV6-5 and TRBJ2-1; TRBD1 matches at 9 bases. The germline gives CDR1 MNHEY, CDR2 SVGAGI. V lost 7 bases, J lost 9 bases, and 10 bases stayed unmatched. The CDR3 runs 14 residues. The CDR3 region is CASTGGDREGEQFF. CDR3 DNA sequence: TGTGCCAGCACTGGGGGGGACAGGGAGGGTGAGCAGTTCTTC.

This clone appeared once. The chain carries TRBV19 and TRBJ2-7, with TRBD1 matching over 9 bases. CDR1 is LNHDA and CDR2 is SQIVND in the germline V gene (reference sequence). The trim removed 5 bases at V and 4 bases at J, leaving 6 bases unmatched. The CDR3 sequence is 14 residues long. As DNA, the CDR3 is TGTGCCAGTAGTTTGGGACAGGGTGATTACGAGCAGTACTTC. It is translated as CASSLGQGDYEQYF.

The V and J genes are TRBV27 and TRBJ2-1, with 10 bases that match TRBD1. The germline gives CDR1 MNHEY, CDR2 SMNVEV (reference sequence). Trimming cost V 6 bases and J 8 bases; bases outside gene matches: 7. This CDR3 is built from 14 residues. The CDR3 DNA follows: TGTGCCAGCAGCCGGGACAGGGGACTACATGAGCAGTTCTTC. Translation: CASSRDRGLHEQFF.

The V call is TRBV7-2, the J call TRBJ1-5, with D unresolved. CDR3 length: 14 residues. In germline, CDR1 is SGHTA, CDR2 FQGNSA. The V end was cut by 1 base, the J end by 4 bases, with 8 bases between. CDR3 in DNA: TGTGCCAGCAGCTTAGGCCGTGGAAATCAGCCCCAGCATTTT. It encodes CASSLGRGNQPQHF. The whole variable domain, remainder taken from reference TRBV7-2 and TRBJ1-5, is GAGVSQSPSNKVTEKGKDVELRCDPISGHTALYWYRQSLGQGLEFLIYFQGNSAPDKSGLPSDRFSAERTGGSVSTLTIQRTQQEDSAVYLCASSLGRGNQPQHFGDGTRLSIL.

The rearrangement uses TRBV28 and TRBJ2-7; possibly TRBD1 for D (6 bases). CDR1 and CDR2 (germline): MDHEN, SYDVKM. The CDR3 consists of 17 residues. The V end lost 5 bases, the J end lost 2 bases, and 22 bases lay between the germline ends. Here the CDR3 reads CASSPPTGFHLTYEQYF. DNA of the CDR3: TGTGCCAGCAGTCCCCCGACAGGTTTTCACCTAACCTACGAGCAGTACTTC.

The rearrangement joins TRBV4-1 to TRBJ1-1; D gene unclear. Trimming removed 3 bases from V and 5 bases from J, with 13 bases in between. Germline CDR1 is MGHRA and CDR2 is YSYEKL. The CDR3 extends over 14 amino acids. CDR3 protein: CASSQGVAGTEAFF. The CDR3 region has the DNA TGCGCCAGCAGCCAGGGAGTCGCGGGGACTGAAGCTTTCTTT.

The chain links TRBV6-1 to TRBJ2-3; 7 nucleotides line up with TRBD2. Germline V gene data show CDR1 as MNHNS and CDR2 as SASEGT. The CDR3 is made up of 15 amino acids. V lost 4 bases to trimming and J lost 2 bases; unmatched junction nucleotides: 6. DNA of the CDR3: TGTGCCAGCAGTGGTTTTAGCGGGTACACAGATACGCAGTATTTT. Protein product: CASSGFSGYTDTQYF.

The rearrangement joins TRBV27 to TRBJ2-5; D not resolved. The J call could be wrong; TRBJ2-7 is a better fit for the DNA end. This CDR3 contains 9 residues. CDR1 is MNHEY and CDR2 is SMNVEV in the germline V gene (reference sequence). CDR3 bases: TGTGCCAGCGGCTACGAGCAGTACTTC. It encodes CASGYEQYF.

The chain recombines TRBV7-2 with TRBJ2-7; D possibly corresponds to TRBD2 (6 bases). Germline V gene lookup returns CDR1 SGHTA and CDR2 FQGNSA. This CDR3 region has 16 residues. V was shortened by 5 bases and J by 0 bases, with 17 bases between the two germline ends. This CDR3 is CASSPTSGPGSYEQYF. CDR3 DNA: TGTGCCAGCAGCCCCACGAGCGGGCCTGGCTCCTACGAGCAGTACTTC. Full variable domain (outside the CDR3, taken from reference TRBV7-2 and TRBJ2-7): GAGVSQSPSNKVTEKGKDVELRCDPISGHTALYWYRQSLGQGLEFLIYFQGNSAPDKSGLPSDRFSAERTGGSVSTLTIQRTQQEDSAVYLCASSPTSGPGSYEQYFGPGTRLTVT.

This rearrangement joins TRBV6-1 to TRBJ1-6, with no clear D. The CDR3 has 14 amino acids. Trimming cost V 1 base and J 14 bases, with 15 bases left between them. The germline gives CDR1 MNHNS, CDR2 SASEGT. Here the CDR3 reads CASSEVGGLSTLHF. The DNA of the CDR3 is TGTGCCAGCAGTGAAGTCGGAGGGCTGTCAACCCTCCACTTT.

The V and J genes are TRBV6-5 and TRBJ2-7; D not resolved. The CDR3 is made up of 13 amino acids. V was pared by 1 base and J by 1 base, with 5 bases between. Germline V gene lookup returns CDR1 MNHEY and CDR2 SVGAGI. The CDR3 reads CASSYFGSYEQYF. In DNA, the CDR3 is TGTGCCAGCAGTTACTTCGGGTCCTACGAGCAGTACTTC.

This chain links TRBV19 with TRBJ2-3, with TRBD1 matching over 7 bases. The CDR3 is made up of 13 amino acids. V lost 9 bases and J lost 0; bases outside the gene matches: 3. CDR1 and CDR2 from the germline V gene are LNHDA and SQIVND (reference sequence). CDR3 in amino acids: CASGQASTDTQYF. Here the CDR3 DNA reads TGTGCCAGCGGACAGGCTAGCACAGATACGCAGTATTTT.

V is TRBV4-2 and J is TRBJ2-3; possibly TRBD2 for D (5 bases). This CDR3 has 16 amino acids. V dropped 4 bases and J dropped 4 bases, with 18 bases sitting between them. Germline V CDR1 and CDR2: LGHNA, YNFKEQ. The DNA of the CDR3 is TGTGCCAGCAGCCCCCTACAACTAGGAAGCTCAGATACGCAGTATTTT. Residues: CASSPLQLGSSDTQYF.

The chain couples TRBV7-8 to TRBJ1-3; possible D gene TRBD1, 5 bases. Trimming took 1 base from V and 0 from J, leaving 13 bases between them. Germline values: CDR1 SGHVS, CDR2 FQNEAQ. The CDR3 contains 17 residues. The DNA of the CDR3 is TGTGCCAGCAGCTTAGTATACGCAGGGCGCTCTGGAAACACCATATATTTT. Its protein product is CASSLVYAGRSGNTIYF.